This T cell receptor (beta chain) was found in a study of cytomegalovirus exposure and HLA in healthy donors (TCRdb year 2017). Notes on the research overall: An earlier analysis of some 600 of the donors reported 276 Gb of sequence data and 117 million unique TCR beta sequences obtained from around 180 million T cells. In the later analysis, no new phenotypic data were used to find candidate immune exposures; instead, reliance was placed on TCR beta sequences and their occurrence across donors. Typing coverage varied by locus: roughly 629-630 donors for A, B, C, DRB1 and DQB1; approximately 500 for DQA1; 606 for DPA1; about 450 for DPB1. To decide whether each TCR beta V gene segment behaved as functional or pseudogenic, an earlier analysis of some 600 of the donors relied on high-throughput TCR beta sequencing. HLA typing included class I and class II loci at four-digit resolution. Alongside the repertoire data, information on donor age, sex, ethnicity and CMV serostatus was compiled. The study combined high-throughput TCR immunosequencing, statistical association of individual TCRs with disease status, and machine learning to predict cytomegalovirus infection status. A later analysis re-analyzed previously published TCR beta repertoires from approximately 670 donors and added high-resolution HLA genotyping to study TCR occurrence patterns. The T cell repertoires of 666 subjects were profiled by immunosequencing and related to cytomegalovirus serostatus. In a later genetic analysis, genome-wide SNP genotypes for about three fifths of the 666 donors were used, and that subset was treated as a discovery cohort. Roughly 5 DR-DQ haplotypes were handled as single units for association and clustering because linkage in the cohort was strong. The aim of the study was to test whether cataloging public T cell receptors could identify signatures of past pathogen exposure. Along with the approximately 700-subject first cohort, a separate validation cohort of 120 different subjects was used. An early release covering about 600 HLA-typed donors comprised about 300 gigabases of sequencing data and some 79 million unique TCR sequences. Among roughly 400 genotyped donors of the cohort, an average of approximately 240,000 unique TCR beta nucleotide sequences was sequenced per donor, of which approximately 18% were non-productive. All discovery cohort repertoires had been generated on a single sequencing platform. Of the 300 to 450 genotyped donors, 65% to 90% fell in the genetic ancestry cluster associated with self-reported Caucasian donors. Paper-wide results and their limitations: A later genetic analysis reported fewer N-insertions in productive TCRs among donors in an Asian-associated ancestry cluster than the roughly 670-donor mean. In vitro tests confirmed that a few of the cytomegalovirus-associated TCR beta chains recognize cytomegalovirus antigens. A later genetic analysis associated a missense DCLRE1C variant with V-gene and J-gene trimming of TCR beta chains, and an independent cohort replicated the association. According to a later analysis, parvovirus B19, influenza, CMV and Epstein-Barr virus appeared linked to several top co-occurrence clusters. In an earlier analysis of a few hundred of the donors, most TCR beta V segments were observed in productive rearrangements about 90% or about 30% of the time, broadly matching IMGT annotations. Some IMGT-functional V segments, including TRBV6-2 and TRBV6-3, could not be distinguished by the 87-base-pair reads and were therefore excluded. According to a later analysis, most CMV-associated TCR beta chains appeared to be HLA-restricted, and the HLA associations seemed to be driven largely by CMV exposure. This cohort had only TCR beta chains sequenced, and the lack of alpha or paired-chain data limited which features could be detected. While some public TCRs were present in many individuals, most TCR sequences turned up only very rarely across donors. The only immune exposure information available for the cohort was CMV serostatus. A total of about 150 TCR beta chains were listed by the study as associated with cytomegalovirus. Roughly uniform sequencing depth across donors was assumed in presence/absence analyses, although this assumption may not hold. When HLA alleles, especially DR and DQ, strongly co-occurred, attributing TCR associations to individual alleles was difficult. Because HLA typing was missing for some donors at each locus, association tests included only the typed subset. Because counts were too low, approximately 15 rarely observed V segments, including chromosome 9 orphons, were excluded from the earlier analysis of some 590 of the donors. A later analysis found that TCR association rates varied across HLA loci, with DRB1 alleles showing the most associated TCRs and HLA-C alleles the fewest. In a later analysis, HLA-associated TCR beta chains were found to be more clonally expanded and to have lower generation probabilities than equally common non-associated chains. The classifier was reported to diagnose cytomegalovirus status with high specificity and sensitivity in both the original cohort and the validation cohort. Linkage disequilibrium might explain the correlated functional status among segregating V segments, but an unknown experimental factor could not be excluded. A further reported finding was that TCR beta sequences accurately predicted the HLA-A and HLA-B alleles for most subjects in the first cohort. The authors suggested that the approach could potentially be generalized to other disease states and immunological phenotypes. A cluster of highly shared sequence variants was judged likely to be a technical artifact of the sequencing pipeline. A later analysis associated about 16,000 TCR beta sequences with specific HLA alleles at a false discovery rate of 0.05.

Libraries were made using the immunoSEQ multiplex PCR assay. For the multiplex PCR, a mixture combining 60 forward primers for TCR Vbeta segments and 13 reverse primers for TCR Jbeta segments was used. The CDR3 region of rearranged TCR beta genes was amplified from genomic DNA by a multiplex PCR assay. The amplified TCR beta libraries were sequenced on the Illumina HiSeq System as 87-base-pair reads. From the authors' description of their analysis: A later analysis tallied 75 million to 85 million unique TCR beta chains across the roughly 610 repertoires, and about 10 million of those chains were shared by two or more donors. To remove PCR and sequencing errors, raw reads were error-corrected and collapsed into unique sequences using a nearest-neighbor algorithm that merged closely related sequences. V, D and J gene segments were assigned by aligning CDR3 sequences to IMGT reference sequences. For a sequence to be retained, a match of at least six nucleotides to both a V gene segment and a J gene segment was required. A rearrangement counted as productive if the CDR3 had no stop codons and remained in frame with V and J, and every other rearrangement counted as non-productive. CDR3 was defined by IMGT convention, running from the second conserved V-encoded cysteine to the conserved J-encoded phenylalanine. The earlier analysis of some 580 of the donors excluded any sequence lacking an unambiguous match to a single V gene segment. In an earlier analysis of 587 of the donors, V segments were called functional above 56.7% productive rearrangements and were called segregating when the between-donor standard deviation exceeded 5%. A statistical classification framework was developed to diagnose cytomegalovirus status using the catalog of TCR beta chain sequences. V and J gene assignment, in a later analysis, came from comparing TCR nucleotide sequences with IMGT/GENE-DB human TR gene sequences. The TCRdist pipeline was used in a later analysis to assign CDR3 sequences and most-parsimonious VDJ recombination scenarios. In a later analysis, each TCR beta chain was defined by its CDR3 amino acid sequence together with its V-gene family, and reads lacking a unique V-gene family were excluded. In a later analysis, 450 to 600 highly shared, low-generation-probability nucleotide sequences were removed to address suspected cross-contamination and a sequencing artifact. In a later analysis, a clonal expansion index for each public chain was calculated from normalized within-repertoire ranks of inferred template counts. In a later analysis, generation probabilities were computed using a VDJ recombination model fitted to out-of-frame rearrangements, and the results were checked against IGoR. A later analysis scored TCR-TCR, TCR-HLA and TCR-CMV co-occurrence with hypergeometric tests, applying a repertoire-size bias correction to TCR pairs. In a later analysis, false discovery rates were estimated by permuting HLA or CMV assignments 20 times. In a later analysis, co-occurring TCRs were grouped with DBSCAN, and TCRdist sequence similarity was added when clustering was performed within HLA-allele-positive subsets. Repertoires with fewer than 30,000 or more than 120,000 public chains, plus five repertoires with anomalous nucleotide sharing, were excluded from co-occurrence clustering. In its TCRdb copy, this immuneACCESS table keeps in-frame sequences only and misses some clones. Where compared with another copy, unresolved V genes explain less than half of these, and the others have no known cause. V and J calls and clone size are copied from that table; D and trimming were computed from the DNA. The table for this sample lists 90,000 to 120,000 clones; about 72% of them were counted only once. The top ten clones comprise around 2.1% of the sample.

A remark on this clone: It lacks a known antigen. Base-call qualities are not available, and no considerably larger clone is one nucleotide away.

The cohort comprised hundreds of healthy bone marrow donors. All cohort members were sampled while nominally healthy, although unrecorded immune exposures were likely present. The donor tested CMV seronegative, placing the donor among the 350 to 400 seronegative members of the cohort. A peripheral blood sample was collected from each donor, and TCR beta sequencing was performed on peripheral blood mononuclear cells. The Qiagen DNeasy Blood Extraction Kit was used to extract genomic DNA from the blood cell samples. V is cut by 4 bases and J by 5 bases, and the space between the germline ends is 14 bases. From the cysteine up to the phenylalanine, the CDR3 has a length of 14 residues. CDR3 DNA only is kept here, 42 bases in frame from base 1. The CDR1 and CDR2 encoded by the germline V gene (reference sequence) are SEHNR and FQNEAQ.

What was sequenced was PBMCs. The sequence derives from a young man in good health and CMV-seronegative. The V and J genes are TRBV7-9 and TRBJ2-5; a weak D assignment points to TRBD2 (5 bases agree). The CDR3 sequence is CASSSRASRETQYF. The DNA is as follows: TGTGCCAGCAGCTCGAGGGCCAGCCGGGAGACCCAGTACTTC.